The clone carrying this T cell receptor beta chain was seen only once. These data are taken from a study of T cell changes during pregnancy in multiple sclerosis. Assay used: immunoSEQ multiplex PCR; TCRdb lists only in-frame clones, some missing. The sample has approximately 50,000 clones, about 92% seen once. This clonotype was sampled from a female donor with multiple sclerosis, enrolled in a pregnancy study. This specimen was CD4+ T cells from peripheral blood mononuclear cells, taken in the third trimester of pregnancy.

CDR3 amino acids: CASSVGGGRGTDTQYF. The CDR3 nucleotides are TGTGCCAGCAGCGTAGGTGGCGGGAGAGGGACAGATACGCAGTATTTT. The chain joins TRBV9 to TRBJ2-3; 7 bases are a match to TRBD2. There are 16 residues in the CDR3. The V segment lost 0 bases and the J segment 3 bases; nucleotides outside the gene matches: 7. CDR1 and CDR2 (germline): SGDLS, YYNGEE. Variable domain in full (rest from reference TRBV9 and TRBJ2-3): DSGVTQTPKHLITATGQRVTLRCSPRSGDLSVYWYQQSLDQGLQFLIQYYNGEERAKGNILERFSAQQFPDLHSELNLSSLELGDSALYFCASSVGGGRGTDTQYFGPGTRLTVL.